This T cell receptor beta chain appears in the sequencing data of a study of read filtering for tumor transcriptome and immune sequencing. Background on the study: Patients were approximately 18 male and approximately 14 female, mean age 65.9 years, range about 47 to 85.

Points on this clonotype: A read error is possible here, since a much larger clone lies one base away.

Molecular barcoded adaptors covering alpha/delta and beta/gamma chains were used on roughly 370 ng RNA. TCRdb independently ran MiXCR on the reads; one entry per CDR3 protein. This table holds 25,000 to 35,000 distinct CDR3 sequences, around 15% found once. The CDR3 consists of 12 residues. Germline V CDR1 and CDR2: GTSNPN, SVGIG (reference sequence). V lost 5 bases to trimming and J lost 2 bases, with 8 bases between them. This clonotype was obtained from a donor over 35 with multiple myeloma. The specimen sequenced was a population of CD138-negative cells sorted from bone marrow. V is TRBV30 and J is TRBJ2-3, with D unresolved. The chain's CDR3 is CAWGMNTDTQYF. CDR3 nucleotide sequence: TGTGCCTGGGGGATGAACACAGATACGCAGTATTTT.